This TCR beta chain derives from a study of CD8+CD57+ T cells in acquired aplastic anemia. Study context: Sorted CD4+ and CD8+ cells gave a mean 3.2 ug DNA, range about 0.19 to 27.4 ug. CD4+ cells from healthy donors averaged about 9.8 million reads. Regarding the study as a whole: There were roughly 28 CD8+ CDR3 sequences that occurred in both patients and controls. Patients were compared with controls for CD8+ Simpson's diversity, and no significant difference emerged.

V lost 0 bases to trimming and J lost 13 bases, with 22 bases between them. The CDR3 totals 15 residues. CDR1 and CDR2 (germline): SGHTA, FQGNSA. Comments on this clonotype: Its target is unknown.

The TCR beta profiling, which covered VDJ combination and CDR3 sequence, was carried out using genomic DNA as the template. TCRdb re-called the reads through MiXCR, storing one row per CDR3 protein. The repertoire consists of hundreds of thousands of distinct CDR3 sequences, with just under 70% occurring once and the leading ten covering 4%. The sequence came from a human donor in good health, serving as a control. The gene calls are TRBV7-2 and TRBJ2-7, with D unresolved. Sequences were obtained from sorted CD4+, CD8+, or CD8+CD57+ T cells (not recorded which) from PBMCs. This CDR3 reads CASSLASTGGYTFYF. The CDR3 DNA reads TGTGCCAGCAGCTTAGCGTCTACCGGTGGCTACACCTTCTACTTC.